Below are 17 T cell receptor beta chains sequenced from a single sample in a study of post-analysis software for immune sequencing data (dated by TCRdb to the mid-2010s). Antigen specificity for these receptors is unknown. Libraries were built with PCR. These reads were obtained on an Illumina HiSeq 2500. Unique molecular identifiers were incorporated into TCR beta cDNA libraries to reduce PCR and sequencing biases. The public reads were reanalyzed by TCRdb: fastp trimming at Q25, MiXCR alignment, in-frame beta chains only. Every CDR3 protein is listed once, alongside the most common genes and DNA of its rows. Recorded for this sample are around 770,000 distinct CDR3 sequences; about 43% of them occurred a single time. The leading ten clones occupy 4.9% of the sample. Broad study findings and their caveats: A few TRBV segments, including TRBV5-6, TRBV5-1 and TRBV20-1, were significantly more frequent in patients than controls.

The sequencing input was blood. These receptors came from a girl aged 10 to 17 with multiple sclerosis.

As regards this clonotype: Sequence at one end of the junction differs from germline and may be a read error. The rearrangement joins TRBV7-9 to TRBJ2-1; 11 bases map to TRBD2. The CDR3 runs 17 residues. Germline V gene lookup returns CDR1 SEHNR and CDR2 FQNEAQ (reference sequence). The CDR3 sequence: CASSLGFSGRATDEQFF. Here the CDR3 DNA reads TGTGCCAGTAGCTTAGGTTTTAGCGGGAGGGCCACCGATGAGCAGTTCTTC. The full variable domain, in which reference TRBV7-9 and TRBJ2-1 provide the parts outside the CDR3, is DTGVSQNPRHKITKRGQNVTFRCDPISEHNRLYWYRQTLGQGPEFLTYFQNEAQLEKSRLLSDRFSAERPKGSFSTLEIQRTEQGDSAMYLCASSLGFSGRATDEQFFGPGTRLTVL.

The DNA for the CDR3 is TGTGCCAGCAGTTTAAGTATCCCGGACAGGATCGATTCAGCTTACTATGGCTACACCTTC. Protein sequence: CASSLSIPDRIDSAYYGYTF. The chain is built from TRBV27 and TRBJ1-2, with 7 bases fitting TRBD1. V dropped 2 bases and J dropped 3; count of bases not matched to a gene: 21. This CDR3 region has 20 residues. Germline assignment: CDR1 MNHEY and CDR2 SMNVEV (reference sequence).

V gene TRBV6-5 combines with J gene TRBJ2-6; no reliable D call. CDR1 and CDR2 from the germline V gene are MNHEY and SVGAGI. The CDR3 is 13 residues long. The V end was cut by 4 bases, the J end by 4 bases, with 5 bases between. CDR3 protein: CASSFTGANVLTF. In DNA, the CDR3 is TGTGCCAGCAGTTTTACGGGGGCCAACGTCCTGACTTTC.

This clonotype showed up just a few times. The V call is TRBV24-1, the J call TRBJ2-3; D uncertain. Germline-derived CDR1 and CDR2 are KGHDR and SFDVKD. The CDR3 has 15 residues. The V and J ends lost 3 bases and 2 bases respectively, with 11 bases between them. The CDR3 DNA is TGTGCCACCAGTGATAGGCGGACGCACACAGATACGCAGTATTTT. Its translation: CATSDRRTHTDTQYF.

In DNA form, the CDR3 reads TGCAGCGTTGAGGGAGGGGCCGGAGAGACCCAGTACTTC. This codes for CSVEGGAGETQYF. This sequence joins TRBV29-1 and TRBJ2-4; 7 bases map to TRBD2. With the DNA end fitting TRBJ2-5 better, the J assignment may be wrong. From germline, CDR1 is SQVTM and CDR2 ANQGSEA. This CDR3 region has 13 residues.

This clonotype was counted a few times. The chain carries TRBV29-1 and TRBJ2-3; D gene unclear. The CDR3 runs to 14 residues. Trimming took off 2 bases at V and 0 bases at J, with 9 bases between the two ends. Germline loops: CDR1 SQVTM, CDR2 ANQGSEA. The CDR3 coding sequence is TGCAGCGTTGAAATCGGCGGCAGCACAGATACGCAGTATTTT. Its translation: CSVEIGGSTDTQYF.

This chain joins TRBV12-3 or TRBV12-4 and TRBJ1-1, with a weak D call TRBD1 (6 bases). The V gene lost 6 bases and the J gene lost 1 base, with 12 bases spanning the gap. This CDR3 has 14 amino acids. CDR3 region: CASRPGVGNTEAFF. In DNA form, the CDR3 reads TGTGCCAGCAGGCCAGGGGTTGGGAACACTGAAGCTTTCTTT.

This clonotype was detected a few times. J is TRBJ2-7 and V is TRBV27; D call uncertain. CDR1 is MNHEY, CDR2 SMNVEV, per germline (reference sequence). The CDR3 has 13 amino acids. V lost 6 bases, J lost 2 bases, and 11 bases lay in between. The CDR3 protein is CASSHSQAYEQYF. The CDR3 DNA reads as TGTGCCAGCAGCCATTCCCAGGCCTACGAGCAGTACTTC.

This clonotype was seen a handful of times. CDR3 sequence (DNA): TGTGCCATCAGTTCCGGGACAGGTCTTTATGGCTACACCTTC. It yields the protein CAISSGTGLYGYTF. This sequence joins TRBV10-3 and TRBJ1-2, with 8 nucleotides matching TRBD1. The CDR3 consists of 14 residues. V shed 5 bases, J shed 5 bases, and the junction held 7 bases outside the gene matches. Germline-derived CDR1 and CDR2 are ENHRY and SYGVKD.

The chain carries TRBV20-1 and TRBJ2-7, with D uncertain. The end of the DNA fits TRBJ2-5 better, so the J call may be wrong. The CDR3 length is 11 residues. Per germline, CDR1 DFQATT and CDR2 SNEGSKA (reference sequence). CDR3 nucleotides: TGCAGTGCTAGGAACACAGAGACCCAGTACTTC. This gives the protein CSARNTETQYF.

The rearrangement links TRBV24-1 to TRBJ2-1; 8 bases align to TRBD1. Trimming removed 3 bases from V and 8 bases from J; junction bases left unmatched: 8. Germline V gives CDR1 KGHDR, CDR2 SFDVKD. This CDR3 spans 15 amino acids. CDR3 in amino acids: CATSDPGQGSDEQFF. The CDR3 region has the DNA TGTGCCACCAGTGATCCCGGACAGGGATCGGATGAGCAGTTCTTC.

The chain recombines TRBV29-1 with TRBJ2-5, with TRBD2 identical over 7 bases. The CDR3 consists of 14 residues. J gave up 7 bases and V 2 bases, and 10 bases lay outside the gene matches. Germline V gene sequence: CDR1 SQVTM, CDR2 ANQGSEA. The CDR3 bases are TGCAGCGTTGAAATGGGCGGGAGATGGGGGACCCAGTACTTC. It is translated as CSVEMGGRWGTQYF.

The gene calls are TRBV9 and TRBJ2-3; 11 bases fit TRBD2. CDR3 length equals 19 residues. The trim removed 0 bases at V and 6 bases at J, leaving 15 bases unmatched. CDR1 and CDR2 (germline): SGDLS, YYNGEE. CDR3 bases: TGTGCCAGCAGCGTAGCGGAGACTAGCGGGGAGGGGCCGGCGGATACGCAGTATTTT. Translated: CASSVAETSGEGPADTQYF.

The gene calls are TRBV29-1 and TRBJ2-4; D is possibly TRBD1 (6 bases). The V end lost 7 bases, the J end lost 6 bases, and 16 bases lay between the germline ends. Germline V gives CDR1 SQVTM, CDR2 ANQGSEA. The CDR3 has 13 residues. CDR3 amino acids: CSATAGERNIQYF. The CDR3 nucleotides are TGCAGCGCCACGGCAGGGGAGAGAAACATTCAGTACTTC.

The DNA for the CDR3 is TGTGCCAGCAGCCAAGAGTCGGCGCGCTACGAGCAGTACTTC. It encodes CASSQESARYEQYF. This chain joins TRBV3-1 and TRBJ2-7; no reliable D call. From germline, CDR1 is LGHDT and CDR2 YNNKEL (reference sequence). The CDR3 runs 14 residues. Trimming removed 0 bases at V and 3 bases at J, with 9 bases between.

V gene TRBV19 combines with J gene TRBJ2-5, with D possibly matching TRBD2 (5 bases). The CDR3 sequence is 16 residues long. V shed 5 bases and J shed 2 bases, with 18 bases lying between them. The germline V gene has CDR1 LNHDA and CDR2 SQIVND (reference sequence). CDR3 coding DNA: TGTGCCAGTAGTGACGTAACCAGTAGGGAGCAAGAGACCCAGTACTTC. This translates into CASSDVTSREQETQYF.

In its sample, this clonotype was seen a few times. This sequence joins TRBV20-1 and TRBJ2-3; a weak D match, TRBD1 (5 bases). CDR1 and CDR2 from the germline V gene are DFQATT and SNEGSKA (reference sequence). The V gene lost 7 bases and the J gene lost 2 bases, with 13 bases spanning the gap. The CDR3 covers 13 residues. CDR3 coding DNA: TGCAGTGGATGGGGCGGATCCACAGATACGCAGTATTTT. This encodes CSGWGGSTDTQYF.